Presented here are 8 T cell receptor beta chains from one specimen sequenced in a study of T cells in Graves' hyperthyroidism and ophthalmopathy. RNA transcripts were the template for amplifying TCR beta CDR3 regions. Initially, a first-round RT-PCR of the TCR CDR3 employed the HTBI primer set. TCRdb redid the calling of the multiplex PCR reads with MiXCR, one entry per CDR3 protein. This sample has a few hundred thousand distinct CDR3 sequences, with approximately 16% found just once. Sequenced material: blood. The source is a woman aged 40 to 49 with Graves' ophthalmopathy.

This clonotype was recorded at least ten times. The chain is built from TRBV7-2 and TRBJ1-2; D is uncertain. The germline V gene encodes CDR1 SGHTA and CDR2 FQGNSA. V lost 5 bases, J lost 3 bases, and 16 bases lay in between. The CDR3 has 15 amino acids. In DNA, the CDR3 is TGTGCCAGCAGCAGTAGAAAAGGACGGGACTATGGCTACACCTTC. It encodes CASSSRKGRDYGYTF.

The CDR3 nucleotides are TGTGCCAGCAGTTCGACCGGGACAGGAGCTAACTATGGCTACACCTTC. It encodes CASSSTGTGANYGYTF. This chain joins TRBV7-8 and TRBJ1-2, with 8 bases aligning to TRBD1. Trimming removed 6 bases from V and 0 bases from J; junction bases left unmatched: 9. This CDR3 contains 16 residues. Germline CDR1 and CDR2: SGHVS and FQNEAQ. The variable domain in full, with the rest retrieved from reference TRBV7-8 and TRBJ1-2, is GAGVSQSPRYKVAKRGQDVALRCDPISGHVSLFWYQQALGQGPEFLTYFQNEAQLDKSGLPSDRFFAERPEGSVSTLKIQRTQQEDSAVYLCASSSTGTGANYGYTFGSGTRLTVV.

This clonotype was picked up many times. The chain carries TRBV2 and TRBJ1-2; D is unclear. V lost 3 bases to trimming and J lost 5 bases, with 13 bases between them. Germline lookup yields CDR1 SNHLY and CDR2 FYNNEI. This CDR3 has 14 residues. This CDR3 reads CASSDGQRPYGYTF. The CDR3 bases are TGTGCCAGCAGTGATGGGCAGCGTCCTTATGGCTACACCTTC.

The rearrangement uses TRBV6-2 or TRBV6-3 and TRBJ1-2; 10 bases fit TRBD1. V was clipped by 2 bases and J by 4 bases; unmatched bases: 4. Germline CDR1 reads MNHEY; CDR2 reads SVGEGT. This CDR3 region has 15 residues. Written as DNA, the CDR3 is TGTGCCAGCAGTTACGGGACAGGGGTCTCCTATGGCTACACCTTC. This encodes CASSYGTGVSYGYTF.

In its sample, this clonotype was seen a few times. This chain connects TRBV4-1 to TRBJ2-1, with D perhaps matching TRBD2 (6 bases). The CDR3 has 16 residues. CDR1 MGHRA and CDR2 YSYEKL come from the germline V gene. The V end was cut by 1 base, the J end by 3 bases, with 13 bases between. The CDR3 sequence: CASSQVTGVRYNEQFF. The CDR3 region has the DNA TGCGCCAGCAGCCAAGTTACGGGAGTCCGCTACAATGAGCAGTTCTTC.

This clonotype was seen at least ten times. The J gene is TRBJ1-6, the V gene TRBV3-1, with D uncertain. Looked up from germline, CDR1 is LGHDT and CDR2 is YNNKEL (reference sequence). V lost 4 bases and J 7 bases, leaving 14 bases between the germline ends. This CDR3 is 15 amino acids long. The CDR3 here is CASSLQTGSNSPLHF. The CDR3 nucleotides read TGTGCCAGCAGCCTGCAAACGGGATCAAATTCACCCCTCCACTTT.

This clonotype was counted many times. The V call is TRBV5-1, the J call TRBJ2-3; D may correspond to TRBD1 or TRBD2 (5 bases each). This CDR3 is built from 19 residues. V was trimmed by 3 bases and J by 7 bases, leaving 30 bases between them. Germline V gene data show CDR1 as SGHRS and CDR2 as YFSETQ. For the CDR3, the DNA is TGCGCCAGCAGCTCCCGGACCGGGGCGAGCGGCGACACCCGAAATACGCAGTATTTT. Its translation is CASSSRTGASGDTRNTQYF.

About this clonotype: A much more abundant neighbour one base away suggests this may be a read error. V usage is TRBV2 and J usage is TRBJ1-1, with a weak D call TRBD1 (6 bases). The germline gives CDR1 SNHLY, CDR2 FYNNEI. There are 16 residues in the CDR3. Trimming pared 4 bases from V and 0 bases from J, leaving 15 bases between. CDR3 sequence (DNA): TGTGCCAGCAGTGGGGGGGCTCCGACACTGAACACTGAAGCTTTCTTT. Amino acid sequence: CASSGGAPTLNTEAFF. The full variable domain, in which reference TRBV2 and TRBJ1-1 provide the parts outside the CDR3, is EPEVTQTPSHQVTQMGQEVILRCVPISNHLYFYWYRQILGQKVEFLVSFYNNEISEKSEIFDDQFSVERPDGSNFTLKIRSTKLEDSAMYFCASSGGAPTLNTEAFFGQGTRLTVV.